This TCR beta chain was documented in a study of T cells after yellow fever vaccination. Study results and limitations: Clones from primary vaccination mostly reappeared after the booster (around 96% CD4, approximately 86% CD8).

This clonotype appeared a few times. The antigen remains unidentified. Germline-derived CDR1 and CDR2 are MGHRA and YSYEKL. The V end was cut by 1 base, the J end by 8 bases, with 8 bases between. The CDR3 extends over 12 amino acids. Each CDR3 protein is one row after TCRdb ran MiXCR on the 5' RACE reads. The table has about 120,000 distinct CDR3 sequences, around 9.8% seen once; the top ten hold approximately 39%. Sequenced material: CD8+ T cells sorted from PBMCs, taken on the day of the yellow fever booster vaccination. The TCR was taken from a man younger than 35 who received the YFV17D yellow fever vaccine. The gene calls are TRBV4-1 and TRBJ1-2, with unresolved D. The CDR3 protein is CASSQAAGGYTF. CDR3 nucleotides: TGCGCCAGCAGCCAAGCAGCGGGGGGCTACACCTTC.